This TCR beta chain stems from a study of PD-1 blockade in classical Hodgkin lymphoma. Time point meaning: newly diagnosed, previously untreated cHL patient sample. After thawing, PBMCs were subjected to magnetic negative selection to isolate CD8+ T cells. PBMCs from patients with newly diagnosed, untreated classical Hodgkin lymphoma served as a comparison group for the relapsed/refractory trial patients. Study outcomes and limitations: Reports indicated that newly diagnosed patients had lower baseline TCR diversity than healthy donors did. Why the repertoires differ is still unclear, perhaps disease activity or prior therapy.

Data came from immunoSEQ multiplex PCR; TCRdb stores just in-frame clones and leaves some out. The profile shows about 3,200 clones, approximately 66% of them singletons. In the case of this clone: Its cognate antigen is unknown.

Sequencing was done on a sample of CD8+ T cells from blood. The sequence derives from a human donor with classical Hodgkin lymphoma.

CDR3 loop: CASSPGELAGGQETQYF. CDR3 coding DNA: TGCGCCAGCAGCCCGGGGGAACTAGCGGGAGGGCAAGAGACCCAGTACTTC. The genes are TRBV5-1 and TRBJ2-5, with 13 bases lining up with TRBD2. The CDR3 has 17 residues. CDR1 is SGHRS and CDR2 is YFSETQ in the germline V gene. V dropped 4 bases and J dropped 2; count of bases not matched to a gene: 8.